This TCR beta chain appears in the sequencing data of a study of CD8+ T cells in alopecia areata (dated by TCRdb to 2017 to 2018). Study-level background: Treated patients were enrolled in an open-label pilot trial of oral tofacitinib at 5 to 10 mg twice daily for moderate-to-severe alopecia areata. For the treated patients, the SALT score, which quantifies what percentage of scalp surface area is affected, served as the measure of disease severity. RNA came from the PAXgene miRNA kit for fixed scalp, the miRNeasy kit for PBMCs, and the RNeasy kit for mouse skin. Amplification of TCRbeta CDR3 regions was done by immunoSEQ multiplex PCR using 35 Vbeta forward primers and 13 Jbeta reverse primers. Scalp clonality was compared among normal scalp (n=4), patchy alopecia areata scalp (n=8), and alopecia totalis/universalis scalp (n=8). The study used high-throughput TCRbeta sequencing to examine T cell clonal expansion in alopecia areata, in both the C3H/HeJ mouse model and human patients. Tofacitinib-treated patients had biopsies at baseline and at 4 and 24 weeks of treatment, with a later scalp biopsy in several patients. Patients received tofacitinib for 6 to 18 months and were then followed off drug for 6 months to check for delayed response and recurrence. Human TCRbeta sequencing covered scalp tissue and sorted CD4+ and CD8+ peripheral blood T cells from patchy and totalis/universalis alopecia areata patients and healthy controls. Study-level results and caveats: Scalp TCR repertoire analysis is complicated because resident alphabeta T cells in normal human skin are also sequenced, whereas mouse skin is dominated by gammadelta T cells. Many expanded lesional clones were found to persist in scalp and blood during tofacitinib treatment, and relapse after treatment cessation may be partly explained by this persistence. Compared with normal scalp, lesional scalp, particularly in alopecia totalis/universalis, had higher clonality and more expanded CD8+ clones, which suggests antigenic drive. The treated cohort was small, with a single nonresponder, so links between baseline CD8+ expansion and response need larger studies. Tofacitinib significantly decreased scalp clonality and the number of expanded CD8+ clones among the top 100 scalp clones. Shared TCR sequences between patients were less evident than in mice, which may be partly attributable to HLA diversity in the patient population.

This clone was counted between two and nine times. Its specific antigen is unknown. Per-base quality was not reported, and no clone a single base away is much larger than it. Counted from cysteine to phenylalanine, this CDR3 has 12 amino acids. Of all the DNA, just the CDR3 is kept, 36 bases in frame from base 1. The trim is 3 bases for V and 6 bases for J, with a gap of 7 bases between the germline ends. CDR1 is given as SGDLS and CDR2 as YYNGEE, both from the germline V gene. The library relied on the immunoSEQ multiplex PCR assay. RNA was extracted from all samples and reverse transcribed into cDNA as template for TCR sequencing. First-strand cDNA was synthesized with SuperScript III using a 2:1 mix of oligo-dT and random hexamers. Amplification bias was assessed with a synthetic immune receptor repertoire, and residual bias was removed computationally. The authors' pipeline ran thus. After raw reads were preprocessed to remove errors, the CDR3 was defined following IMGT conventions as running from the conserved cysteine to phenylalanine. Clonality was calculated as 1 minus Shannon entropy normalized by log2 of the number of productive unique TCRs. Whether scalp clones were CD4 or CD8 was inferred by matching scalp TCRbeta sequences against CD4 and CD8 repertoires sorted from blood. Drawn from immuneACCESS, this table holds only the in-frame rearrangements with V and J called that TCRdb kept. Clones are partly lost; checked studies trace under half to an unresolved V gene and leave the rest unexplained. For V, J and clone size, that table is used; D and trimming come from the DNA. For this sample there are 250,000 to 300,000 clones; roughly 60% appear just once. Of the sample, approximately 1.7% is held by the ten largest clones.

The time point label on this specimen signifies: less than 30 weeks on oral tofacitinib. The treatment or condition label on this specimen signifies: oral pan-JAK inhibitor, 5-10 mg twice daily. Lesional scalp punch biopsies and peripheral blood were collected from alopecia areata patients. PBMCs were separated by density centrifugation and stained for CD3, CD4 and CD8, after which CD4+ and CD8+ T cells were sorted on a FACSAria. Recombination joined TRBV9 with TRBJ2-1; the D segment could be TRBD1, given 5 matching bases. Sequenced here: CD4+ T cells sorted from blood, sampled at week 24, from a patient treated with tofacitinib. The receptor comes from a human donor with alopecia areata. The CDR3 corresponds to CASSGTFNEQFF. The DNA is TGTGCCAGCAGCGGGACATTCAATGAGCAGTTCTTC.